This passage covers 5 T cell receptor beta chains from one sample sequenced in a study of blood T cell repertoires in COVID-19 (dated by TCRdb to 2020 to 2022). Libraries were made using the immunoSEQ multiplex PCR assay. As stored in TCRdb, this immuneACCESS dataset retains in-frame rearrangements with V and J assigned. A fraction of the clones does not appear; measured against another copy, unresolved V genes explain less than half of the discrepancy, and the remainder lacks a known reason. The sample table holds approximately 290,000 clones, of which around 90% were seen once. The ten largest clones add up to approximately 2% of the sample. The sequenced sample was peripheral blood. The receptors here all came from a young man with active or convalescent COVID-19.

CDR3: CASSLTERQGKDTQYF. The CDR3 bases are TGCGCCAGCAGCCTAACCGAACGGCAGGGGAAAGATACGCAGTATTTT. The genes are TRBV4-1 and TRBJ2-3, with a tentative D call TRBD1 (6 bases). Trimming removed 4 bases from V and 5 bases from J, with 19 bases in between. This CDR3 spans 16 amino acids. The germline V gene has CDR1 MGHRA and CDR2 YSYEKL.

The rearrangement uses TRBV4-3 and TRBJ2-7; TRBD1 agrees at 11 bases. With 4 bases clipped from V and 3 bases from J, the junction kept 5 bases outside the gene matches. The length of the CDR3 is 15 residues. Germline V lookup: CDR1 LGHNA, CDR2 YSLEER. The CDR3 DNA sequence: TGCGCCAGCAGCCCCGGGACAGGGGGTCACTACGAGCAGTACTTC. Its protein product is CASSPGTGGHYEQYF.

The chain is built from TRBV27 and TRBJ2-2; 11 bases line up with TRBD1. V lost 3 bases and J lost 5; bases outside the gene matches: 2. The CDR3 covers 15 residues. From germline, CDR1 is MNHEY and CDR2 SMNVEV (reference sequence). CDR3 sequence reads: CASSFGTGGTGELFF. CDR3 nucleotide sequence: TGTGCCAGCAGTTTCGGGACAGGGGGTACCGGGGAGCTGTTTTTT.

The rearrangement links TRBV29-1 to TRBJ1-2, with a weak D call TRBD1 (5 bases). The V end lost 6 bases, the J end lost 1 base, and 12 bases lay between the germline ends. The CDR3 extends over 13 amino acids. CDR1 is SQVTM and CDR2 is ANQGSEA in the germline V gene. The CDR3 DNA is TGCAGCGTCGCGGGACGCCTTAACTATGGCTACACCTTC. Translating gives CSVAGRLNYGYTF. Full variable domain (missing parts from reference TRBV29-1 and TRBJ1-2): SAVISQKPSRDICQRGTSLTIQCQVDSQVTMMFWYRQQPGQSLTLIATANQGSEATYESGFVIDKFPISRPNLTFSTLTVSNMSPEDSSIYLCSVAGRLNYGYTFGSGTRLTVV.

This chain joins TRBV5-6 and TRBJ2-3; 7 bases line up with TRBD1. The V gene end was trimmed by 4 bases and the J gene end by 2 bases; junction bases not matched to a gene: 7. This CDR3 spans 15 amino acids. Germline V gives CDR1 SGHDT, CDR2 YYEEEE. This CDR3 is CASSPTGELTDTQYF. Here the CDR3 DNA reads TGTGCCAGCAGCCCTACAGGGGAGCTCACAGATACGCAGTATTTT. The variable domain in full, with the rest retrieved from reference TRBV5-6 and TRBJ2-3, is DAGVTQSPTHLIKTRGQQVTLRCSPKSGHDTVSWYQQALGQGPQFIFQYYEEEERQRGNFPDRFSGHQFPNYSSELNVNALLLGDSALYLCASSPTGELTDTQYFGPGTRLTVL.